One and the same sample provided the 23 T cell receptor beta chains below, sequenced in a study of blood T cell repertoires in COVID-19. The protocol was immunoSEQ multiplex PCR, while the TCRdb copy is restricted to in-frame clones and leaves out a portion. This table has 55,000 to 85,000 clones, around nine tenths appearing once. Sequencing used peripheral blood. These receptors all come from a woman between 18 and 29 years old with acute or convalescent COVID-19.

V usage is TRBV9 and J usage is TRBJ2-5, with 8 bases matching TRBD2. Trimming cost V 3 bases and J 3 bases; bases outside gene matches: 13. The CDR3 has 17 residues. Germline lookup yields CDR1 SGDLS and CDR2 YYNGEE. Here the CDR3 reads CASSARGGAGAKETQYF. The CDR3 nucleotides read TGTGCCAGCAGCGCTCGTGGGGGAGCGGGGGCAAAAGAGACCCAGTACTTC.

This rearrangement joins TRBV20-1 to TRBJ1-2, with 7 bases fitting TRBD1. This CDR3 is 14 amino acids long. Germline CDR1 and CDR2: DFQATT and SNEGSKA (reference sequence). J was trimmed by 2 bases and V by 3 bases; bases with no gene match: 6. The CDR3 bases are TGCAGTGCTAGTAGTACAGGGGCGAACTATGGCTACACCTTC. The encoded protein is CSASSTGANYGYTF.

The chain employs TRBV6-6 and TRBJ1-1, with TRBD1 identical over 7 bases. The ends lost 7 bases at V and 6 bases at J; junction bases unmatched: 8. The V gene's germline CDR1 is MNHNY and CDR2 SVGAGI (reference sequence). The CDR3 covers 13 residues. The CDR3 DNA follows: TGTGCCAGCATCAAAGGGGGCGAACCTGAAGCTTTCTTT. This sequence encodes CASIKGGEPEAFF.

The V gene is TRBV7-9, the J gene TRBJ2-6; 11 bases fit TRBD1. The V gene end was trimmed by 5 bases and the J gene end by 0 bases; junction bases not matched to a gene: 6. The germline gives CDR1 SEHNR, CDR2 FQNEAQ (reference sequence). This CDR3 has 18 residues. The CDR3 bases are TGTGCCAGCAGCGATGGACAGGGGGCAACCTCTGGGGCCAACGTCCTGACTTTC. Its translation: CASSDGQGATSGANVLTF.

The J gene is TRBJ2-1, the V gene TRBV7-2, with TRBD2 matching over 11 bases. Germline lookup yields CDR1 SGHTA and CDR2 FQGNSA. The CDR3 has 16 residues. Unmatched junction bases numbered 4, after V lost 2 bases and J lost 4 bases. The chain's CDR3 is CASSLISGGAYNEQFF. The CDR3 coding sequence is TGTGCCAGCAGCTTAATTAGCGGGGGGGCGTACAATGAGCAGTTCTTC.

The chain employs TRBV15 and TRBJ1-2; 7 bases are a match to TRBD1. V lost 5 bases, J lost 5 bases, and 14 bases stayed unmatched. Germline CDR1 and CDR2: LNHNV and YYDKDF (reference sequence). This CDR3 contains 16 residues. This CDR3 reads CATSPERGDSSYGYTF. In nucleotides, the CDR3 is TGTGCCACCAGCCCTGAGCGGGGGGACAGTTCTTATGGCTACACCTTC. Full variable domain (rest looked up from reference TRBV15 and TRBJ1-2): DAMVIQNPRYQVTQFGKPVTLSCSQTLNHNVMYWYQQKSSQAPKLLFHYYDKDFNNEADTPDNFQSRRPNTSFCFLDIRSPGLGDTAMYLCATSPERGDSSYGYTFGSGTRLTVV.

The rearrangement links TRBV5-1 to TRBJ1-2, with TRBD1 matching 12 bases. The CDR3 runs to 17 residues. With 5 bases clipped from V and 4 bases from J, the junction kept 12 bases outside the gene matches. Per the germline V gene, CDR1 is SGHRS and CDR2 is YFSETQ. The CDR3 loop reads CASRAGTGGLSSYGYTF. The CDR3 region has the DNA TGCGCCAGCAGGGCCGGGACAGGGGGCTTGAGTAGCTATGGCTACACCTTC.

This rearrangement joins TRBV28 to TRBJ2-5, with TRBD2 as a possible D gene (5 bases). In germline, CDR1 is MDHEN, CDR2 SYDVKM. The CDR3 extends over 14 amino acids. Trimming stripped 5 bases from V and 4 bases from J, with 14 bases between. The CDR3 is CASSQDWVRETQYF. CDR3 DNA: TGTGCCAGCAGTCAGGACTGGGTAAGAGAGACCCAGTACTTC.

CDR3 in amino acids: CASSYPAGQYF. The DNA of the CDR3 is TGTGCCAGCAGTTATCCAGCGGGCCAGTACTTC. V usage is TRBV6-2 or TRBV6-3 and J usage is TRBJ2-5; possibly TRBD2 for D (6 bases). The germline V gene encodes CDR1 MNHEY and CDR2 SVGEGT. This CDR3 is 11 amino acids long. V was shortened by 3 bases and J by 10 bases, with 9 bases between the two germline ends.

The CDR3 is CASSEAGGAGDTEAFF. DNA of the CDR3: TGCGCCAGCAGTGAGGCAGGGGGCGCGGGGGACACTGAAGCTTTCTTT. The gene calls are TRBV10-2 and TRBJ1-1, with TRBD1 matching over 8 bases. The ends lost 2 bases at V and 3 bases at J; junction bases unmatched: 8. Germline assignment: CDR1 WSHSY and CDR2 SAAADI. This CDR3 has 16 residues.

This clone turned up a few times. The V and J genes are TRBV5-1 and TRBJ2-2, with TRBD1 identical over 8 bases. V gave up 4 bases and J gave up 2 bases; unmatched junction bases: 4. The germline V gene encodes CDR1 SGHRS and CDR2 YFSETQ. The CDR3 covers 15 residues. The DNA for the CDR3 is TGCGCCAGCAGCCCCGACAGGGGAAACACCGGGGAGCTGTTTTTT. Its protein product is CASSPDRGNTGELFF.

V is TRBV7-8 and J is TRBJ2-2, with 7 nucleotides matching TRBD1. J lost 0 bases, V lost 6 bases, and 4 bases had no gene match. This CDR3 region has 15 residues. Germline assignment: CDR1 SGHVS and CDR2 FQNEAQ. The CDR3 DNA reads TGTGCCAGCAGATACGACAGGGCGAACACCGGGGAGCTGTTTTTT. Protein product: CASRYDRANTGELFF.

About this clone itself: The same CDR3 can be traced to other DNA sequences in this sample. The genes are TRBV7-2 and TRBJ2-3; no clear D. The germline V and J ends were trimmed by 4 bases and 6 bases, with 8 bases remaining between them. The CDR3 runs to 12 residues. The germline gives CDR1 SGHTA, CDR2 FQGNSA. The CDR3 DNA follows: TGTGCCAGCAGCTGGGCATCGGATACGCAGTATTTT. This translates into CASSWASDTQYF.

The chain joins TRBV9 to TRBJ2-5, with D perhaps matching TRBD2 (5 bases). Germline V gives CDR1 SGDLS, CDR2 YYNGEE. CDR3 length: 14 residues. V lost 3 bases and J lost 3, with 12 bases in between. The CDR3 is CASSEGLAEETQYF. The CDR3 coding sequence is TGTGCCAGCAGCGAAGGACTGGCAGAAGAGACCCAGTACTTC.

The chain links TRBV27 to TRBJ2-5, with a possible D match to TRBD2 (6 bases). The CDR3 has 15 residues. Between the trimmed V and J ends, which lost 5 bases and 3 bases, there was a span of 16 bases. Per germline, CDR1 MNHEY and CDR2 SMNVEV (reference sequence). The CDR3 region is CASSRGTRVEETQYF. CDR3 DNA sequence: TGTGCCAGCAGTCGCGGGACTCGAGTAGAAGAGACCCAGTACTTC.

Only one count was recorded for this clone. In nucleotides, the CDR3 is TGTGCCAGCACCCTAGCGGGAGGTTCCTACGAGCAGTACTTC. This translates into CASTLAGGSYEQYF. The V gene is TRBV11-2, the J gene TRBJ2-7, with 11 bases that match TRBD2. Unmatched junction bases numbered 3, after V lost 7 bases and J lost 1 base. The germline V gene encodes CDR1 SGHAT and CDR2 FQNNGV. The CDR3 covers 14 residues.

The chain recombines TRBV18 with TRBJ1-1, with 7 bases that match TRBD1. Germline V gene sequence: CDR1 KGHSH, CDR2 LQKENI. The CDR3 spans 15 residues. Trimming at V came to 1 base and at J to 5 bases, leaving 7 bases not matched to a gene. The CDR3 here is CASSPRGTVRTEAFF. The CDR3 nucleotides read TGTGCCAGCTCACCACGCGGGACAGTCAGGACTGAAGCTTTCTTT. The full variable domain, with the rest looked up from reference TRBV18 and TRBJ1-1, is NAGVMQNPRHLVRRRGQEARLRCSPMKGHSHVYWYRQLPEEGLKFMVYLQKENIIDESGMPKERFSAEFPKEGPSILRIQQVVRGDSAAYFCASSPRGTVRTEAFFGQGTRLTVV.

This clone was seen once. The gene calls are TRBV6-2 or TRBV6-3 and TRBJ2-4; 10 bases match TRBD2. Germline CDR1 and CDR2: MNHEY and SVGEGT. Trimming removed 2 bases from V and 3 bases from J; junction bases left unmatched: 4. The CDR3 runs 16 residues. The CDR3 coding sequence is TGTGCCAGCAGTTACCTAGCGGGAGTGGACAAAAACATTCAGTACTTC. This encodes CASSYLAGVDKNIQYF.

V gene TRBV2 combines with J gene TRBJ2-7; the match to TRBD1 covers 9 bases. This CDR3 is built from 14 residues. Germline lookup yields CDR1 SNHLY and CDR2 FYNNEI. V shed 6 bases and J 3 bases; nucleotides not matched to a gene: 6. For the CDR3, the DNA is TGTGCCAGCAGGGAACCGGGACAGGGCTACGAGCAGTACTTC. It is translated as CASREPGQGYEQYF.

This clone came up once. The rearrangement joins TRBV19 to TRBJ1-1; tentative D call: TRBD1 (5 bases). Germline assignment: CDR1 LNHDA and CDR2 SQIVND (reference sequence). CDR3 length equals 14 residues. V was trimmed by 3 bases and J by 1 base, leaving 9 bases between them. This CDR3 reads CASSIGQGNTEAFF. CDR3 DNA: TGTGCCAGTAGTATTGGGCAGGGGAACACTGAAGCTTTCTTT.

This clone was counted only a few times. DNA for the CDR3: TGTGCCAGCAGCTTGGCGGGCGGGGCCGCCACCCAGCATTTT. It encodes CASSLAGGAATQHF. V gene TRBV5-8 combines with J gene TRBJ1-5; the D gene is possibly TRBD1 (5 bases). Trimming removed 0 bases from V and 11 bases from J, with 15 bases in between. This CDR3 comprises 14 residues. Germline CDR1 and CDR2: SGHTS and YDEGEE.

The chain joins TRBV20-1 to TRBJ2-1; D unclear. The CDR3 totals 12 residues. The germline CDR1 and CDR2 sequences are DFQATT and SNEGSKA (reference sequence). V lost 3 bases and J lost 3, with 6 bases in between. Written as DNA, the CDR3 is TGCAGTGCTAGTGACGGCTACAATGAGCAGTTCTTC. It is translated as CSASDGYNEQFF.

This clone has just one count. The chain is built from TRBV30 and TRBJ2-5, with D unresolved. CDR1 GTSNPN and CDR2 SVGIG come from the germline V gene (reference sequence). The CDR3 has 10 amino acids. The V end lost 2 bases, the J end lost 14 bases, and 12 bases lay between the germline ends. This CDR3 is CAWSSGLLYF. The CDR3 DNA sequence: TGTGCCTGGAGTTCGGGTCTCCTATACTTC. The full variable domain, in which reference TRBV30 and TRBJ2-5 provide the parts outside the CDR3, is SQTIHQWPATLVQPVGSPLSLECTVEGTSNPNLYWYRQAAGRGLQLLFYSVGIGQISSEVPQNLSASRPQDRQFILSSKKLLLSDSGFYLCAWSSGLLYFGPGTRLLVL.